The rows below give T cell receptor beta chains drawn from one sample of a study of post-analysis software for immune sequencing data. TCRdb re-derived calls from the PCR reads in MiXCR, one entry per CDR3 protein. This table holds about 800,000 distinct CDR3 sequences, 30% found once. Material for sequencing was blood. These receptor sequences come from a girl aged 5 to 17 with multiple sclerosis. CDR3s include the opening cysteine and the closing phenylalanine or tryptophan. The order of the fields is clone size, D gene, V gene, J gene, CDR3 DNA, CDR3 protein. D genes are given only for firm matches. Rows give clone size only sometimes, using once, few, many, or a class for an expanded clone.

.	.	TRBV4-3	TRBJ2-2	TGCGCCAGCAGCCAAGATCGGGCTAGCTTCACCGGGGAGCTGTTTTTT	CASSQDRASFTGELFF
many	.	TRBV6-5	TRBJ2-1	TGTGCCAGCAGTTACCTTCCCAGGGACACCTACAATGAGCAGTTCTTC	CASSYLPRDTYNEQFF
.	.	TRBV5-5	TRBJ2-2	TGTGCCAGCAGCTTGGGCAGGAAGGACACCGGGGAGCTGTTTTTT	CASSLGRKDTGELFF
.	.	TRBV5-5	TRBJ1-4	TGCGCCAGCAGCTTTCAGGGCGATGAAAAACTGTTTTTT	CASSFQGDEKLFF
few	.	TRBV29-1	TRBJ1-1	TGCAGCGCGAGGCCCCCACGGGCGCTCAGTTCTGAAGCTTTCTTT	CSARPPRALSSEAFF
few	.	TRBV5-5	TRBJ2-2	TGTGCCAGCAGCTTGACTGATTTCGGACCCGGGGAGCTGTTTTTT	CASSLTDFGPGELFF
.	.	TRBV5-6	TRBJ2-1	TGTGCCAGCAGCCGACCGGGACTGACCCAGTTCTTC	CASSRPGLTQFF
.	.	TRBV4-3	TRBJ2-1	TGCGCCAGCAGCCAAGATAATTGGACACCGGGAGAATTGGTGAGTGAGCAGTTCTTC	CASSQDNWTPGELVSEQFF
.	.	TRBV24-1	TRBJ1-2	TGTGCCACCAGTGATCCCCCGGGGAATGGCTACACCTTC	CATSDPPGNGYTF
.	.	TRBV5-1	TRBJ2-5	TGCGCCAGCAGCGGCGTTGACAGGCAAGAGACCCAGTACTTC	CASSGVDRQETQYF
.	.	TRBV7-9	TRBJ2-5	TGTGCCAGCAGCTTAGGCGCGCGTTATGCCAAAGAGACCCAGTACTTC	CASSLGARYAKETQYF
.	.	TRBV27	TRBJ2-7	TGTGCCAGCAGTTTGTCAGGGAGCAGGTCCTACGAGCAGTACTTC	CASSLSGSRSYEQYF
few	.	TRBV20-1	TRBJ2-3	TGCAGTGCTAGGGGCGTTCTAAGGGACCTCCCGGGGGCGCAGTATTTT	CSARGVLRDLPGAQYF
few	.	TRBV27	TRBJ1-6	TGTGCCAGCGCCCACACTGGAGGGGCAACACCCCTCCACTTT	CASAHTGGATPLHF
.	TRBD1	TRBV3-1	TRBJ1-3	TGTGCCAGCAGCCAAGACCCAGGGGGCCTTGGAAACACCATATATTTT	CASSQDPGGLGNTIYF
.	.	TRBV29-1	TRBJ2-5	TGCAGCGTTAGGTCCGACCATCCGTGGGAGACCCAGTACTTC	CSVRSDHPWETQYF
few	TRBD1	TRBV7-2	TRBJ1-1	TGTGCCAGCAGCTTCCAGGGGGGGGGGAACACTGAAGCTTTCTTT	CASSFQGGGNTEAFF
.	.	TRBV7-9	TRBJ2-7	TGTGCCAGCAGCTTCCTCGGGGGCCTGGTTTCTTACGAGCAGTACTTC	CASSFLGGLVSYEQYF
many	.	TRBV6-1	TRBJ2-1	TGTGCCAGCATGCTGGGGACGCGCGGTGAGCAGTTCTTC	CASMLGTRGEQFF
.	TRBD1	TRBV20-1	TRBJ2-5	TGCAGTGCTGGCTCGGGACAGCCACAAGAGACCCAGTACTTC	CSAGSGQPQETQYF
.	.	TRBV6-5	TRBJ2-7	TGTGCCAGCACCAGCTTGATGGCCCAGCAGTACTTC	CASTSLMAQQYF
few	TRBD2	TRBV10-3	TRBJ2-7	TGTGCCATCAGTGCTAGGGGGACTAGCGGGAGAAACGAGCAGTACTTC	CAISARGTSGRNEQYF
few	TRBD2	TRBV5-1	TRBJ2-1	TGCGCCAGCAGCCTTCGGGGGGATCTCTCCTACAATGAGCAGTTCTTC	CASSLRGDLSYNEQFF
.	TRBD2	TRBV7-9	TRBJ2-5	TGTGCCAGCAGAATAGCGGGAGGGAAAGAGACCCAGTACTTC	CASRIAGGKETQYF
.	.	TRBV10-3	TRBJ1-4	TGTGCCATCAGTGAGTCGGGGCAGCATAATGAAAAACTGTTTTTT	CAISESGQHNEKLFF
few	.	TRBV9	TRBJ2-4	TGTGCCAGCAGCGTAGGCGTTCTCGGGGAGCAGTACTTC	CASSVGVLGEQYF
.	.	TRBV6-6	TRBJ2-2	TGTGCCAGCAGGATCTATGCGGCCGGGGAGCTGTTTTTT	CASRIYAAGELFF
few	.	TRBV7-2	TRBJ2-1	TGTGCCAGCAGCTTAACTGACAGGTTATACAATGAGCAGTTCTTC	CASSLTDRLYNEQFF
.	.	TRBV5-6	TRBJ1-5	TGTGCCAGCAGCTTGCCGGCGGATGGGCCCCAGCATTTT	CASSLPADGPQHF
once	.	TRBV2	TRBJ2-7	TGCGCCAGCAGTGAAATAGACCAAAGGTTAAACGAGCAGTACTTC	CASSEIDQRLNEQYF
few	.	TRBV20-1	TRBJ2-1	TGCAGTGCACCCCCGGCAGGCTTTTTGGTCAATGAGCAGTTCTTC	CSAPPAGFLVNEQFF
.	.	TRBV28	TRBJ2-1	TGTGCCAGCAGTTTAAGTCAGAAAAGCGATGAGCAGTTCTTC	CASSLSQKSDEQFF
.	.	TRBV29-1	TRBJ2-1	TGCAGCGTTGACGGGGTGACAGGCAATTCGGAGCAGTTCTTC	CSVDGVTGNSEQFF
.	TRBD1	TRBV7-9	TRBJ1-1	TGTGCCGGCAGCCCACAGGGGGGCACTGAAGCTTTCTTT	CAGSPQGGTEAFF
few	.	TRBV6-6	TRBJ2-4	TGTGCCAGCAGTTACTCAGAAGCCAAAAACATTCAGTACTTC	CASSYSEAKNIQYF
.	.	TRBV28	TRBJ1-2	TGTGCCAGCAGTTTATGGATTTCGGGCGGCTACACCTTC	CASSLWISGGYTF
.	.	TRBV15	TRBJ1-2	TGTGCCACCAGCAGAGATCGGGGCCCGGAAAGATTCGGCTACACCTTC	CATSRDRGPERFGYTF
few	TRBD1	TRBV15	TRBJ1-2	TGTGCCACCAGCAGAGCGACAGGGTATGGCTACACCTTC	CATSRATGYGYTF
once	TRBD2	TRBV19	TRBJ2-7	TGTGCCAGTAGATCCATGCTAGCGGGACCCTACGAGCAGTACTTC	CASRSMLAGPYEQYF
.	TRBD2	TRBV20-1	TRBJ2-1	TGCAGTGCCGAGGGACTAGAGTCCTACAATGAGCGGTACTTC	CSAEGLESYNERYF
.	.	TRBV6-1	TRBJ1-5	TGTGCCAGCAGTGGTCGGCAGGCCCTCAATCAGCCCCAGCATTTT	CASSGRQALNQPQHF
.	TRBD2	TRBV7-9	TRBJ2-1	TGTGCCAGCAGCTCACGACTAGCGTGGATCAATGAGCAGTTCTTC	CASSSRLAWINEQFF